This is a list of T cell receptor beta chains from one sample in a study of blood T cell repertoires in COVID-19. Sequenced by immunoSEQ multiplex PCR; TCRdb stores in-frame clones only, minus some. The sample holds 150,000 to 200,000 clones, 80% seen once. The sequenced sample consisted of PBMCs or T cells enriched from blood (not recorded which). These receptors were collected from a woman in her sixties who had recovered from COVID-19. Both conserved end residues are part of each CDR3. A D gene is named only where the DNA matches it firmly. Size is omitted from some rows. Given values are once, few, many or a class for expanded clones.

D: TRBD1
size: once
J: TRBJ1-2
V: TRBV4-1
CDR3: CASSRKRQGGHYGYTF
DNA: TGCGCCAGCAGCCGGAAAAGACAGGGAGGACACTATGGCTACACCTTC

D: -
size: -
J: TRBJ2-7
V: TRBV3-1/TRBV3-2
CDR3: CASSRGGAREQYF
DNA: TGTGCCAGCAGCCGAGGAGGGGCTAGGGAGCAGTACTTC

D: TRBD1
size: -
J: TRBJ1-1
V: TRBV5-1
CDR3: CASSVRPGQGLGAFF
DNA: TGCGCCAGCAGCGTGAGACCGGGACAGGGCCTAGGAGCTTTCTTT

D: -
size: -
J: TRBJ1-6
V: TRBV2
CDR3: CASSKRVSGNYSPLHF
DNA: TGTGCCAGCAGTAAAAGAGTTTCAGGGAATTATTCACCCCTCCACTTT

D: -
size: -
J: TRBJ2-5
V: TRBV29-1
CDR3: CSVVFVETQYF
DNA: TGCAGCGTTGTATTTGTAGAGACCCAGTACTTC

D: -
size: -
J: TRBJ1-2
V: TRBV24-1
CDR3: CATSARGGRDSYGYTF
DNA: TGTGCCACCAGTGCCCGAGGGGGAAGGGATAGCTATGGCTACACCTTC

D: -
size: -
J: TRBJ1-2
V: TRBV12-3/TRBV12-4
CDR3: CASRPTAGGGYTF
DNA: TGTGCCAGCAGGCCGACTGCTGGAGGCGGCTACACCTTC

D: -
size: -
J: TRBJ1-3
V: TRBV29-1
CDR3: CSVDPGEGNTIYF
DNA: TGCAGCGTTGACCCAGGGGAAGGAAACACCATATATTTT

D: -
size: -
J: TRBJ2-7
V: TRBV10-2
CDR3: CASTTPLTGAYEQYF
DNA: TGCGCCAGCACCACGCCCCTTACGGGGGCCTACGAGCAGTACTTC

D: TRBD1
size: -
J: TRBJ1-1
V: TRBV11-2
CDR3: CASSLWDRSTEAFF
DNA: TGTGCCAGCAGCTTATGGGACAGATCCACTGAAGCTTTCTTT

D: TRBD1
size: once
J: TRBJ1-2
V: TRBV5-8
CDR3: CASSLMTGNYGYTF
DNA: TGTGCCAGCAGCTTGATGACAGGGAACTATGGCTACACCTTC

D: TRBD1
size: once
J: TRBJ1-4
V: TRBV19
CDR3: CASSHPGQGVSFPTNEKLFF
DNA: TGTGCCAGTTCTCATCCGGGACAGGGGGTTTCGTTTCCAACTAATGAAAAACTGTTTTTT

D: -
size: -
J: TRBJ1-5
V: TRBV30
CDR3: CAWSGGPNQPQHF
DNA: TGTGCCTGGAGTGGGGGGCCCAATCAGCCCCAGCATTTT

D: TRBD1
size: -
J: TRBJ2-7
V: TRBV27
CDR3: CASSFVTGVREQYF
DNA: TGTGCCAGCTCCTTTGTGACAGGGGTTCGGGAGCAGTACTTC

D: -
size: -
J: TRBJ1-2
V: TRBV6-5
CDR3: CASSFQGGRGGYTF
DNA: TGTGCCAGCAGTTTCCAGGGAGGGCGGGGTGGCTACACCTTC

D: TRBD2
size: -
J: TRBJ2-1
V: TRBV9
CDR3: CASSVGGGVNEQFF
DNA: TGTGCCAGCAGCGTAGGGGGAGGGGTTAATGAGCAGTTCTTC

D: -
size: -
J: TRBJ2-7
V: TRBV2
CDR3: CASSERLALGEQYF
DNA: TGTGCCAGCAGTGAACGGCTAGCTCTTGGCGAGCAGTACTTC

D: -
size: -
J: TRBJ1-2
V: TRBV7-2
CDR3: CASSLSRGGLGYGYTF
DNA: TGTGCCAGCAGCTTGAGCAGGGGTGGGCTTGGCTATGGCTACACCTTC

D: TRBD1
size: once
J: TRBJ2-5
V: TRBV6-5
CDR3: CASSLDRGRGETQYF
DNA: TGTGCCAGCAGTTTAGACAGGGGGCGAGGAGAGACCCAGTACTTC

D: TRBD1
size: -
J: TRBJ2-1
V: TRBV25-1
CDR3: CASSEDRGIYNEQFF
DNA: TGTGCCAGCAGTGAAGACAGGGGGATCTACAATGAGCAGTTCTTC

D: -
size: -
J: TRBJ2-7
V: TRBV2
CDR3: CASLLGAYEQYF
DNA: TGTGCCAGCCTCCTCGGGGCCTACGAGCAGTACTTC

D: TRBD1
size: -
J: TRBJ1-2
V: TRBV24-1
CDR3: CATSAPTGGNYGYTF
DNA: TGTGCCACCAGTGCCCCGACAGGGGGGAACTATGGCTACACCTTC

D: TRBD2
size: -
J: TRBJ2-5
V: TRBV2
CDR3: CASRVSGVKGETQYF
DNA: TGTGCCAGCAGGGTTAGCGGGGTCAAGGGAGAGACCCAGTACTTC

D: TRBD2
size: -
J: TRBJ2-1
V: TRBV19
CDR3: CASIRGGGATEQFF
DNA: TGTGCCAGTATTCGCGGCGGGGGGGCCACTGAGCAGTTCTTC

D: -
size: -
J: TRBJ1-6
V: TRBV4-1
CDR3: CASSQVLPGLNSPLHF
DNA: TGCGCCAGCAGCCAAGTTTTGCCAGGACTCAATTCACCCCTCCACTTT

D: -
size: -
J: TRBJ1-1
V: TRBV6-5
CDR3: CASSYSAGIEAFF
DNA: TGTGCCAGCAGTTACTCGGCCGGGATTGAAGCTTTCTTT

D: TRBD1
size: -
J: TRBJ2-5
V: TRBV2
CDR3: CASSEGSRGHQETQYF
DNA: TGTGCCAGCAGTGAAGGCTCGAGGGGGCACCAAGAGACCCAGTACTTC

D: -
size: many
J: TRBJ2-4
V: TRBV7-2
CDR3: CASSSVRETQNIQYF
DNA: TGTGCCAGCAGCTCGGTACGGGAGACACAAAACATTCAGTACTTC

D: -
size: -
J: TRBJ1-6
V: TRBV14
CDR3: CASSQVSENSPLHF
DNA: TGTGCCAGCAGCCAAGTTTCCGAGAATTCACCCCTCCACTTT

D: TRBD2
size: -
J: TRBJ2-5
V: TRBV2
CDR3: CASISLAGDGAQYF
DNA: TGTGCCAGCATTTCATTAGCGGGGGATGGGGCCCAGTACTTC

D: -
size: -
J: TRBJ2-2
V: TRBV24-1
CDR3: CATQTDANTGELFF
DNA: TGTGCCACGCAGACAGACGCGAACACCGGGGAGCTGTTTTTT

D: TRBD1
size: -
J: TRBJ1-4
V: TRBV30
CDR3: CAWSEGTVPNEKLFF
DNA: TGTGCCTGGAGTGAGGGGACAGTACCTAATGAAAAACTGTTTTTT

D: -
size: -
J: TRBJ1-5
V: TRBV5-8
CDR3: CASARVLSTGSNQPQHF
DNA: TGTGCCAGCGCGAGGGTCCTAAGCACAGGGAGCAATCAGCCCCAGCATTTT